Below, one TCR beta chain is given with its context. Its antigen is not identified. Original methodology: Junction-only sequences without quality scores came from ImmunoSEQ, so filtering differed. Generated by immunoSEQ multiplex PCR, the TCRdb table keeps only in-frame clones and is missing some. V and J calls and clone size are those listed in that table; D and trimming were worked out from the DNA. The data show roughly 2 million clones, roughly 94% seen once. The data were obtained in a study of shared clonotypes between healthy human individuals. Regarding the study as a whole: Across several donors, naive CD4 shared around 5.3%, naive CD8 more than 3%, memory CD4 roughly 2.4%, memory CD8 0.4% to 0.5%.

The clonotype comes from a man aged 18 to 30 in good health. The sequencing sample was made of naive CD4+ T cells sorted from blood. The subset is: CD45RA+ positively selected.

The CDR3 nucleotides read TGTGCCAGCGCTCCCCAGGATATCGTTTCCTACGAGCAGTACTTC. Residues: CASAPQDIVSYEQYF. The J gene is TRBJ2-7, the V gene TRBV28; D unclear. V lost 8 bases, J lost 1 base, and 18 bases lay in between. The CDR3 loop spans 15 amino acids. In germline, CDR1 is MDHEN, CDR2 SYDVKM.